This T cell receptor (beta chain) was identified during a study of T-cell reconstitution after alpha-beta-depleted transplantation in children. This clonotype was seen only a few times. Antigen: not known. Preparation of the TCRbeta library was carried out with unique molecular identifiers. TCRdb independently ran MiXCR on the PCR reads; one entry per CDR3 protein. The repertoire holds about 900,000 distinct CDR3 sequences, about 29% seen once, with approximately 30% in the top ten. Per the germline V gene, CDR1 is WSHSY and CDR2 is SAAADI. CDR3 length: 13 amino acids. V lost 4 bases to trimming and J lost 5 bases, with 11 bases between them. Whole-study results and caveats: After one year, T-cell counts and TCRbeta diversity mostly came from new T cells. By about two months after transplant, alpha-beta T cells reportedly arose from several hundred graft clones that had expanded. Some patients' high day-60 TCRbeta diversity was attributed to recipient cells surviving conditioning.

The chain is built from TRBV10-2 and TRBJ1-1; D call uncertain. Sequencing was performed on PBMCs, mostly from graft donor cells, taken 360 days after TCRalphabeta/CD19-depleted stem cell transplant. The sequence was collected from a boy under two years old who had a stem cell transplant for SCID, so the T cells may come from the graft donor. The CDR3 bases are TGCGCCAGCAGTGTATGGGGAGGGACTGAAGCTTTCTTT. Encoded protein: CASSVWGGTEAFF.